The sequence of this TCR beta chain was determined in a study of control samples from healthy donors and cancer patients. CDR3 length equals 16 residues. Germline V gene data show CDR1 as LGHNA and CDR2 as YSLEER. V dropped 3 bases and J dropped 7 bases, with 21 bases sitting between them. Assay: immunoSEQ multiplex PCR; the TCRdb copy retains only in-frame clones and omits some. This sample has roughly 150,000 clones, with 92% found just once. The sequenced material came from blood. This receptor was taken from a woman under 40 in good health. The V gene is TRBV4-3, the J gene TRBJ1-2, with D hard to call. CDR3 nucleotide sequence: TGCGCCAGCAGCCATCTCGCTCCAGACCTAGGACGTGGCTACACCTTC. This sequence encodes CASSHLAPDLGRGYTF.